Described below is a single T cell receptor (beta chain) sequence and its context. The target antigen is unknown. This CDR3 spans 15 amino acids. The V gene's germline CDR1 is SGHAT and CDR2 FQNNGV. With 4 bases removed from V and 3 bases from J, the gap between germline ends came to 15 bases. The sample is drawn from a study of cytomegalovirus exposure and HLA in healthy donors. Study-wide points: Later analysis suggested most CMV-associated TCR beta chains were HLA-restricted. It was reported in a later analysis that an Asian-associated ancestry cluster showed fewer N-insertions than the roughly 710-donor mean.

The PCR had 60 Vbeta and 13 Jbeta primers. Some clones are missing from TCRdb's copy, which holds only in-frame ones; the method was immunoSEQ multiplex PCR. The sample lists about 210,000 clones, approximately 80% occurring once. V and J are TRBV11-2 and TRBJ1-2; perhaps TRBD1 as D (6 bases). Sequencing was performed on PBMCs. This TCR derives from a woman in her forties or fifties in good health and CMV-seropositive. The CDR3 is CASSYPTRTDYGYTF. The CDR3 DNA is TGTGCCAGCAGCTACCCGACGAGGACAGACTATGGCTACACCTTC.